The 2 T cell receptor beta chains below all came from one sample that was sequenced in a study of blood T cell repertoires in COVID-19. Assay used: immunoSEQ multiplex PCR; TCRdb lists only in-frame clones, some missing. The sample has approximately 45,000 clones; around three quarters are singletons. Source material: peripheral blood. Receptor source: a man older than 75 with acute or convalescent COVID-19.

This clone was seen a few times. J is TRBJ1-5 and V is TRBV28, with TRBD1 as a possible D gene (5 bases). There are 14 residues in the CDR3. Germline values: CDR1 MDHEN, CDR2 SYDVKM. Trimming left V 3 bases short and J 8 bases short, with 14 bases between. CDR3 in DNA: TGTGCCAGCAGTTTTTCAGGGACTTTAGAGCCCCAGCATTTT. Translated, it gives CASSFSGTLEPQHF.

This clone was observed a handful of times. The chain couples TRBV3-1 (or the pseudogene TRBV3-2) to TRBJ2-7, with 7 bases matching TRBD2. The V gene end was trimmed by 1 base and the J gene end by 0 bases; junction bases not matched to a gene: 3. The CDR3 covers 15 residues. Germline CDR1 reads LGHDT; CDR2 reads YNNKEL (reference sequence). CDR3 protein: CASSQGLADSYEQYF. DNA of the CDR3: TGTGCCAGCAGCCAAGGGCTAGCGGACTCCTACGAGCAGTACTTC.